The clone carrying this TCR beta chain was counted between two and nine times. What it binds is not known. Germline loops: CDR1 MNHEY, CDR2 SVGAGI. The J segment lost 10 bases and the V segment lost 9 bases, leaving 9 bases of the junction unmatched. This CDR3 is 12 amino acids long. For TCRbeta, the library was prepared with unique molecular identifiers. Using its own MiXCR run on the PCR reads, TCRdb lists one record per CDR3 protein. This sample has hundreds of thousands of distinct CDR3 sequences, with 13% found just once. This entry is derived from a study of T-cell reconstitution after alpha-beta-depleted transplantation in children. Study-wide results and limits: It was newly produced T cells that mostly accounted for T-cell counts and diversity one year after transplant.

The source of this sequence is a male patient younger than 18 who had a stem cell transplant for acute myeloid leukemia, so the T cells may come from the graft donor. The gene calls are TRBV6-5 and TRBJ2-1; 7 nucleotides align to TRBD2. Sample: PBMCs, mostly from graft donor cells, taken 360 days after TCRalphabeta/CD19-depleted stem cell transplant. The CDR3 DNA reads TGTGCCAGTTGGGAGGGATTGGGGGAGCAGTTCTTC. It specifies CASWEGLGEQFF.